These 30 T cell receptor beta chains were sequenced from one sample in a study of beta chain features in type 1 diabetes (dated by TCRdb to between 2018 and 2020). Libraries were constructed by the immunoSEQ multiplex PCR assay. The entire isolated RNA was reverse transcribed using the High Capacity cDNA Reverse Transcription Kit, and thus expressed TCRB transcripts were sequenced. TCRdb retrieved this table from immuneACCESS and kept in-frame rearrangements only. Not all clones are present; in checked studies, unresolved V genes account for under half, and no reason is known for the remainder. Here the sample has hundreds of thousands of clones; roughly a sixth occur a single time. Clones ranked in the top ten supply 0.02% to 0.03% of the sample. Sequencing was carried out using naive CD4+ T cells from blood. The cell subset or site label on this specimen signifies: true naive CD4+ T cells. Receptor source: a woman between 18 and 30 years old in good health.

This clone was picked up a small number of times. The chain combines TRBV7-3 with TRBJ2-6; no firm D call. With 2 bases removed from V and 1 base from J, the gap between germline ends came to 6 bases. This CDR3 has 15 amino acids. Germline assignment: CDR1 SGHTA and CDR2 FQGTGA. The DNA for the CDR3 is TGTGCCAGCAGCTTACCTGCGTCTGGGGCCAACGTCCTGACTTTC. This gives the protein CASSLPASGANVLTF.

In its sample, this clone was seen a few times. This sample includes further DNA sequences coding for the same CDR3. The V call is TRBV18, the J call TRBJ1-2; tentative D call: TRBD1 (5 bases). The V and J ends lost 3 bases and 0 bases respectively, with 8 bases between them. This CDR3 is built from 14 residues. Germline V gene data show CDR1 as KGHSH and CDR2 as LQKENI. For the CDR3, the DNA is TGTGCCAGCTCACCTACAGGCCCTAACTATGGCTACACCTTC. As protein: CASSPTGPNYGYTF.

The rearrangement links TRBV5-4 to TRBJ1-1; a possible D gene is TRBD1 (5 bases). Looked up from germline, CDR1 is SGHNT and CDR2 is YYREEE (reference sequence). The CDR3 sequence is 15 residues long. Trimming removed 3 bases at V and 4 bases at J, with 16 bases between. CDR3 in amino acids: CASSSLSVGGTEAFF. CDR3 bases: TGTGCCAGCAGCTCCCTGTCCGTGGGGGGCACTGAAGCTTTCTTT.

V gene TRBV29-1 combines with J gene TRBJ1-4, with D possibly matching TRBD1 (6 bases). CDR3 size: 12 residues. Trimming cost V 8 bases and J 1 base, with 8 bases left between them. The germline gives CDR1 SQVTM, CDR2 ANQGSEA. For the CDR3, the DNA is TGCAGCTACAGGGAAACTAATGAAAAACTGTTTTTT. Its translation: CSYRETNEKLFF.

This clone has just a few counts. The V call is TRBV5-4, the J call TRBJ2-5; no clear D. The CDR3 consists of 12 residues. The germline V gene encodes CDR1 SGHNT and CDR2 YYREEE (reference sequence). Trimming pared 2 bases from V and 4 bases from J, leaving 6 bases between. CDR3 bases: TGTGCCAGCAGCTTCGTAACAGAGACCCAGTACTTC. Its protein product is CASSFVTETQYF.

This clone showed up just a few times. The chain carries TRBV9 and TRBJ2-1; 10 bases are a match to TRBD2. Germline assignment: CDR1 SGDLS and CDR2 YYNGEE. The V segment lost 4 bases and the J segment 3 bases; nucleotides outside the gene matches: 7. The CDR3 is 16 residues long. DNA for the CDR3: TGTGCCAGCAGCCCCTATGGACTAGCGGACTACAATGAGCAGTTCTTC. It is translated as CASSPYGLADYNEQFF.

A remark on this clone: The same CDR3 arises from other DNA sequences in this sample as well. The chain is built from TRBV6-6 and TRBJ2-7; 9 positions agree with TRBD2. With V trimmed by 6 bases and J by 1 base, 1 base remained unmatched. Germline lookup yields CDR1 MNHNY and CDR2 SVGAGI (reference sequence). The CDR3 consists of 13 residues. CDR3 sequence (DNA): TGTGCCAGCAGGACTAGCGGATCCTACGAGCAGTACTTC. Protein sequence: CASRTSGSYEQYF.

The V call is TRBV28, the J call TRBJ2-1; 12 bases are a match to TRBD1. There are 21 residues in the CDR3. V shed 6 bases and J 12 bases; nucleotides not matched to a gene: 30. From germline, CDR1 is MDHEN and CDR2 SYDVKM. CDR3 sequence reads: CASSQYGAKSPGTGGIFGQFF. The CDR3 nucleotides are TGTGCCAGCAGCCAATACGGGGCCAAGTCTCCGGGGACAGGGGGCATTTTTGGGCAGTTCTTC.

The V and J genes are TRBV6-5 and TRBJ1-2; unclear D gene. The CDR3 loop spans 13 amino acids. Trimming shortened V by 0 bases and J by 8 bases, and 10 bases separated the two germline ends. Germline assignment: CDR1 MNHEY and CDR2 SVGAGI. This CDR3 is CASSYSGGGGYTF. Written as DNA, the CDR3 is TGTGCCAGCAGTTACTCGGGTGGAGGAGGCTACACCTTC.

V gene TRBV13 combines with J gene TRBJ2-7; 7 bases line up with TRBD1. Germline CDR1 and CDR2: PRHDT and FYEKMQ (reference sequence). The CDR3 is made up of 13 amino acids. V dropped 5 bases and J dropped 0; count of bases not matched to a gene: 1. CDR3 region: CASSPGGSYEQYF. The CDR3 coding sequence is TGTGCCAGCAGCCCAGGGGGCTCCTACGAGCAGTACTTC.

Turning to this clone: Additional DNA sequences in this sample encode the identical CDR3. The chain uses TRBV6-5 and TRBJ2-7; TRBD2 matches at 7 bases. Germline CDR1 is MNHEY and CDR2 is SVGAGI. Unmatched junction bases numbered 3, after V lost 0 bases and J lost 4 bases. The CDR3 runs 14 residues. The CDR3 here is CASSYSTGGYEQYF. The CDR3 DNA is TGTGCCAGCAGTTACTCTACGGGAGGTTACGAGCAGTACTTC.

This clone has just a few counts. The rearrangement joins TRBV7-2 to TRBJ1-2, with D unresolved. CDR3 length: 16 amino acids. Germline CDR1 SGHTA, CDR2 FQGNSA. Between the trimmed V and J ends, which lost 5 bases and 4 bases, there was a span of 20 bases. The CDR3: CASSLRGDLAGYGYTF. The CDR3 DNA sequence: TGTGCCAGCAGCCTTCGCGGGGATCTCGCGGGCTATGGCTACACCTTC. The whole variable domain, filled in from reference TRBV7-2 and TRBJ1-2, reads GAGVSQSPSNKVTEKGKDVELRCDPISGHTALYWYRQSLGQGLEFLIYFQGNSAPDKSGLPSDRFSAERTGGSVSTLTIQRTQQEDSAVYLCASSLRGDLAGYGYTFGSGTRLTVV.

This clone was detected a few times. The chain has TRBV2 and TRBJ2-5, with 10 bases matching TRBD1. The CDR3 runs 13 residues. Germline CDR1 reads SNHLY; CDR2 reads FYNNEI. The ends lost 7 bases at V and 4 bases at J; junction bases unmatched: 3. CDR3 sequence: CASIWDRGETQYF. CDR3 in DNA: TGTGCCAGCATCTGGGACAGGGGAGAGACCCAGTACTTC.

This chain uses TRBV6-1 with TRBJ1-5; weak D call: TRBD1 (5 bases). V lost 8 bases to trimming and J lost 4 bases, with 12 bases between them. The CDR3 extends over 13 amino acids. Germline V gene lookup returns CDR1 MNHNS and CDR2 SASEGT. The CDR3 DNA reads TGTGCCAGCCGCGGGACCATGAATCAGCCCCAGCATTTT. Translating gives CASRGTMNQPQHF.

CDR3: CASSYSQGAATEAFF. The CDR3 region has the DNA TGTGCCAGCAGTTACTCGCAGGGGGCGGCCACTGAAGCTTTCTTT. This chain links TRBV6-6 with TRBJ1-1; 8 bases are a match to TRBD1. The J segment lost 4 bases and the V segment lost 0 bases, leaving 4 bases of the junction unmatched. Germline V lookup: CDR1 MNHNY, CDR2 SVGAGI (reference sequence). The CDR3 consists of 15 residues.

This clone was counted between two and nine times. The CDR3 DNA reads TGTGCCAGCAGCTTCCAGGGGGCCATTTCCTACGAGCAGTACTTC. As protein: CASSFQGAISYEQYF. This chain links TRBV7-9 with TRBJ2-7; 8 positions agree with TRBD1. This CDR3 comprises 15 residues. CDR1 SEHNR and CDR2 FQNEAQ come from the germline V gene (reference sequence). V shed 3 bases, J shed 1 base, and the junction held 5 bases outside the gene matches.

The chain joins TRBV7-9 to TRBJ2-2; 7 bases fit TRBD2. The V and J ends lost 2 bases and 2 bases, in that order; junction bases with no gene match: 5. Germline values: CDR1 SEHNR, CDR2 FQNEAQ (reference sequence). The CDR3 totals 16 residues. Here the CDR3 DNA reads TGTGCCAGCAGCTTATACGGCGGGAGAAACACCGGGGAGCTGTTTTTT. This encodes CASSLYGGRNTGELFF.

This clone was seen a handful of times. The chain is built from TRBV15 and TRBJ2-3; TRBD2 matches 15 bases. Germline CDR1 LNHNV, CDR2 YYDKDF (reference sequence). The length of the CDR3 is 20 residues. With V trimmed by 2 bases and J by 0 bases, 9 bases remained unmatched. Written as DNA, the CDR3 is TGTGCCACCAGCAGATCGCCGGGACTAGCGGGAGGCACCAGCACAGATACGCAGTATTTT. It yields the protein CATSRSPGLAGGTSTDTQYF.

The CDR3 here is CASSDPGTGANEQFF. The CDR3 nucleotides are TGTGCCAGCAGTGACCCGGGGACAGGGGCCAATGAGCAGTTCTTC. This sequence joins TRBV7-2 and TRBJ2-1; TRBD1 matches 10 bases. This CDR3 is 15 amino acids long. Germline V CDR1 and CDR2: SGHTA, FQGNSA. V shed 6 bases, J shed 6 bases, and the junction held 8 bases outside the gene matches.

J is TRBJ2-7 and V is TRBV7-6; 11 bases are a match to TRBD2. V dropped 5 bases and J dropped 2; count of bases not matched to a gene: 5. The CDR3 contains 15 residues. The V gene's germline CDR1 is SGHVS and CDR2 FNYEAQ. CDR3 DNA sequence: TGTGCCAGCAGCCGAACTAGCGGGGGCGCCTACGAGCAGTACTTC. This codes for CASSRTSGGAYEQYF. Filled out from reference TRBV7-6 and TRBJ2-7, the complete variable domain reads GAGVSQSPRYKVTKRGQDVALRCDPISGHVSLYWYRQALGQGPEFLTYFNYEAQQDKSGLPNDRFSAERPEGSISTLTIQRTEQRDSAMYRCASSRTSGGAYEQYFGPGTRLTVT.

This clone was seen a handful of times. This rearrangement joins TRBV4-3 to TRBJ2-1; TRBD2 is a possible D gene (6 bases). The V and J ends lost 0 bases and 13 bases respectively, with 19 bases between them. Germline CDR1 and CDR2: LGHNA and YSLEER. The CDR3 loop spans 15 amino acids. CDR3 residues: CASSQDPSFGEVQFF. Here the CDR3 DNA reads TGCGCCAGCAGCCAAGACCCTAGCTTCGGGGAGGTTCAGTTCTTC.

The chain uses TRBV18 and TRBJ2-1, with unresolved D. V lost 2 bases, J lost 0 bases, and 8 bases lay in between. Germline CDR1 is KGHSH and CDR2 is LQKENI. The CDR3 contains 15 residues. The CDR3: CASSPMESSYNEQFF. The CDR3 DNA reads TGTGCCAGCTCACCAATGGAGAGCTCCTACAATGAGCAGTTCTTC.

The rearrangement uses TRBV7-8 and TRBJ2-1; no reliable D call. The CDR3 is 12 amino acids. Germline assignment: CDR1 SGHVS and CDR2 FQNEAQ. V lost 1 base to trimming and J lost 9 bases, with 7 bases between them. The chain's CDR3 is CASSLGSSEQFF. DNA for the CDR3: TGTGCCAGCAGCTTAGGCAGCAGTGAGCAGTTCTTC.

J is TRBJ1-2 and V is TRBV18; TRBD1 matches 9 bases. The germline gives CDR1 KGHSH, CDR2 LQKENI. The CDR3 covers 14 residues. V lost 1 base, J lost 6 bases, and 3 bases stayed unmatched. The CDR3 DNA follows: TGTGCCAGCTCACCACAGGACAGGGGCCATGGCTACACCTTC. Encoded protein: CASSPQDRGHGYTF.

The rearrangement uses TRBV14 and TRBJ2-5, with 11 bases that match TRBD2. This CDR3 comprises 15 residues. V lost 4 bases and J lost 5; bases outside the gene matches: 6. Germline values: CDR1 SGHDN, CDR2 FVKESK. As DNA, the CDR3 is TGTGCCAGCAGCCCACTAGCGGGAGTAGGGGAGACCCAGTACTTC. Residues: CASSPLAGVGETQYF.

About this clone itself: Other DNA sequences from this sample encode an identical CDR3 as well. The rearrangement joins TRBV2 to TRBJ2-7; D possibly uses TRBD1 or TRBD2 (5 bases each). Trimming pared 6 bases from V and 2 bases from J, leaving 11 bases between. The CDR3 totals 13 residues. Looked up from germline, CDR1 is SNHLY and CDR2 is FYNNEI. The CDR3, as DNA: TGTGCCAGCAGAGGGGACGGGACCTACGAGCAGTACTTC. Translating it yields CASRGDGTYEQYF.

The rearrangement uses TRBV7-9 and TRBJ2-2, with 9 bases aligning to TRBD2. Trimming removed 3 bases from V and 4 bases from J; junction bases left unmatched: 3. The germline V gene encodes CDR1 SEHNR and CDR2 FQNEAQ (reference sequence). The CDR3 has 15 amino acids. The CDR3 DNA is TGTGCCAGCAGCTTGGCTAGCGGGGCCACCGGGGAGCTGTTTTTT. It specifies CASSLASGATGELFF.

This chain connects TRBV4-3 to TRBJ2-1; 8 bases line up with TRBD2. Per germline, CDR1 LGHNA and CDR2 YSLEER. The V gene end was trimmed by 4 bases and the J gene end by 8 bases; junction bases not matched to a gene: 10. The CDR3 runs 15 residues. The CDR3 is CASSLSGRGFDEQFF. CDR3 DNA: TGCGCCAGCAGCCTCAGCGGGAGAGGGTTCGATGAGCAGTTCTTC.

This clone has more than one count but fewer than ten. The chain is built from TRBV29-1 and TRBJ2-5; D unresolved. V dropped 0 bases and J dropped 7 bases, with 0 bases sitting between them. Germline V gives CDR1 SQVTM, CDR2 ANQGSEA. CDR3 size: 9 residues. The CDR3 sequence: CSVEETQYF. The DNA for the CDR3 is TGCAGCGTTGAAGAGACCCAGTACTTC.

CDR3 protein: CASSQEGGTLTGELFF. The CDR3 nucleotides read TGTGCCAGCAGCCAAGAAGGGGGGACTCTCACCGGGGAGCTGTTTTTT. The chain links TRBV4-2 to TRBJ2-2; D may match TRBD1 or TRBD2 (6 bases each). Trimming left V 0 bases short and J 4 bases short, with 12 bases between. In germline, CDR1 is LGHNA, CDR2 YNFKEQ. This CDR3 is 16 amino acids long.